These T cell receptor beta chains were read from a single sample in a study of blood T cell repertoires in COVID-19. The table came from immunoSEQ multiplex PCR; TCRdb's copy has only in-frame clones and leaves some out. The sample lists a few hundred thousand clones; approximately 90% were seen once. Sequencing input: PBMCs or T cells enriched from blood (not recorded which). The receptors derive from a woman aged 40 to 50 who had been exposed to COVID-19. Each CDR3 is given with its conserved first and last residue. Fields, in order: CDR3 length, J gene, D gene, V gene, CDR3 protein, CDR3 DNA. The D gene is left open where the match is weak.

CDR3 length: 14
J gene: TRBJ2-5
D gene: TRBD2
V gene: TRBV7-2
CDR3 protein: CASSSGLAGETQYF
CDR3 DNA: TGTGCCAGCAGCTCAGGACTAGCGGGGGAGACCCAGTACTTC

CDR3 length: 15
J gene: TRBJ2-6
D gene: NA
V gene: TRBV6-5
CDR3 protein: CASGSRGPGANVLTF
CDR3 DNA: TGTGCCAGCGGCTCGCGGGGCCCTGGGGCCAACGTCCTGACTTTC

CDR3 length: 18
J gene: TRBJ2-1
D gene: NA
V gene: TRBV24-1
CDR3 protein: CATSDPSAGIGGYNEQFF
CDR3 DNA: TGTGCCACCAGTGACCCTTCGGCCGGGATAGGGGGCTACAATGAGCAGTTCTTC

CDR3 length: 15
J gene: TRBJ2-3
D gene: TRBD2
V gene: TRBV18
CDR3 protein: CASSPPTGGTDTQYF
CDR3 DNA: TGTGCCAGCTCACCACCGACGGGAGGGACAGATACGCAGTATTTT

CDR3 length: 12
J gene: TRBJ2-7
D gene: NA
V gene: TRBV6-2/TRBV6-3
CDR3 protein: CASSHESYEQYF
CDR3 DNA: TGTGCCAGCAGTCATGAGAGCTACGAGCAGTACTTC

CDR3 length: 13
J gene: TRBJ2-7
D gene: NA
V gene: TRBV7-3
CDR3 protein: CASSLSQSYEQYF
CDR3 DNA: TGTGCCAGCAGCTTATCACAATCCTACGAGCAGTACTTC

CDR3 length: 11
J gene: TRBJ1-2
D gene: NA
V gene: TRBV3-1/TRBV3-2
CDR3 protein: CASSRLDGYTF
CDR3 DNA: TGTGCCAGCAGCCGACTCGATGGCTACACCTTC

CDR3 length: 18
J gene: TRBJ2-1
D gene: TRBD2
V gene: TRBV6-2/TRBV6-3
CDR3 protein: CASSSESLLAGVHNEQFF
CDR3 DNA: TGTGCCAGCAGTTCTGAATCTTTACTAGCGGGAGTCCACAATGAGCAGTTCTTC

CDR3 length: 14
J gene: TRBJ1-2
D gene: TRBD1
V gene: TRBV7-9
CDR3 protein: CASSSTGFQYGYTF
CDR3 DNA: TGTGCCAGCAGCTCGACAGGGTTTCAATATGGCTACACCTTC

CDR3 length: 16
J gene: TRBJ1-2
D gene: TRBD1
V gene: TRBV18
CDR3 protein: CASSPSPQGAKYGYTF
CDR3 DNA: TGTGCCAGCTCACCGTCCCCTCAGGGGGCGAAGTATGGCTACACCTTC

CDR3 length: 16
J gene: TRBJ2-7
D gene: TRBD2
V gene: TRBV4-1
CDR3 protein: CASSQALTSGNYEQYF
CDR3 DNA: TGCGCCAGCAGCCAAGCCCTGACTAGCGGAAACTACGAGCAGTACTTC

CDR3 length: 15
J gene: TRBJ2-6
D gene: NA
V gene: TRBV5-1
CDR3 protein: CASFYDNSEANVLTF
CDR3 DNA: TGCGCCAGCTTCTACGACAACTCTGAGGCCAACGTCCTGACTTTC

CDR3 length: 16
J gene: TRBJ1-1
D gene: NA
V gene: TRBV3-1/TRBV3-2
CDR3 protein: CASSRGGIIMNTEAFF
CDR3 DNA: TGTGCCAGCAGCCGGGGGGGTATTATCATGAACACTGAAGCTTTCTTT

CDR3 length: 13
J gene: TRBJ2-2
D gene: NA
V gene: TRBV12-3/TRBV12-4
CDR3 protein: CASSSERTGELFF
CDR3 DNA: TGTGCCAGCAGTTCCGAGAGGACCGGGGAGCTGTTTTTT

CDR3 length: 15
J gene: TRBJ2-7
D gene: NA
V gene: TRBV7-8
CDR3 protein: CASSLILRGPYEQYF
CDR3 DNA: TGTGCCAGCAGCTTAATCCTAAGGGGCCCCTACGAGCAGTACTTC

CDR3 length: 13
J gene: TRBJ1-3
D gene: TRBD1
V gene: TRBV19
CDR3 protein: CAGGTGAGNTIYF
CDR3 DNA: TGTGCCGGAGGTACAGGGGCTGGAAACACCATATATTTT

CDR3 length: 17
J gene: TRBJ2-5
D gene: NA
V gene: TRBV21-1
CDR3 protein: CASSKLRGLSGRETQYF
CDR3 DNA: TGTGCCAGCAGCAAATTAAGGGGGTTATCAGGGCGAGAGACCCAGTACTTC

CDR3 length: 14
J gene: TRBJ2-2
D gene: TRBD1
V gene: TRBV30
CDR3 protein: CAWSQDRIGGELFF
CDR3 DNA: TGTGCCTGGAGTCAGGACAGGATCGGCGGGGAGCTGTTTTTT

CDR3 length: 14
J gene: TRBJ2-5
D gene: NA
V gene: TRBV5-4
CDR3 protein: CASSLAGVVETQYF
CDR3 DNA: TGTGCCAGCAGCTTGGCAGGGGTTGTGGAGACCCAGTACTTC

CDR3 length: 15
J gene: TRBJ1-4
D gene: TRBD1
V gene: TRBV10-2
CDR3 protein: CASSLTGTGDEKLFF
CDR3 DNA: TGCGCCAGCAGTTTAACCGGGACAGGGGATGAAAAACTGTTTTTT

CDR3 length: 17
J gene: TRBJ1-3
D gene: TRBD1
V gene: TRBV5-1
CDR3 protein: CASSSLSGTGIGNTIYF
CDR3 DNA: TGCGCCAGCAGCTCGTTATCCGGGACAGGCATTGGAAACACCATATATTTT

CDR3 length: 16
J gene: TRBJ1-6
D gene: TRBD1
V gene: TRBV19
CDR3 protein: CASRGQASSYNSPLHF
CDR3 DNA: TGTGCCAGTAGGGGACAGGCGAGCTCCTATAATTCACCCCTCCACTTT

CDR3 length: 16
J gene: TRBJ1-5
D gene: NA
V gene: TRBV2
CDR3 protein: CASRHPAAQGNQPQHF
CDR3 DNA: TGTGCCAGCAGACACCCGGCGGCACAGGGCAATCAGCCCCAGCATTTT

CDR3 length: 14
J gene: TRBJ2-7
D gene: TRBD2
V gene: TRBV7-2
CDR3 protein: CASSTTSSAYEQYF
CDR3 DNA: TGTGCCAGCAGCACGACTAGCTCCGCATACGAGCAGTACTTC

CDR3 length: 17
J gene: TRBJ1-6
D gene: NA
V gene: TRBV15
CDR3 protein: CATSRGGASTYNSPLHF
CDR3 DNA: TGTGCCACCAGCAGAGGCGGAGCCTCGACTTATAATTCACCCCTCCACTTT

CDR3 length: 13
J gene: TRBJ2-5
D gene: TRBD1
V gene: TRBV19
CDR3 protein: CATGTGPQETQYF
CDR3 DNA: TGTGCCACTGGGACAGGGCCCCAAGAGACCCAGTACTTC

CDR3 length: 14
J gene: TRBJ1-4
D gene: NA
V gene: TRBV5-1
CDR3 protein: CASSGGRTNEKLFF
CDR3 DNA: TGCGCCAGCAGCGGAGGTCGGACTAATGAAAAACTGTTTTTT

CDR3 length: 16
J gene: TRBJ2-3
D gene: TRBD2
V gene: TRBV5-1
CDR3 protein: CASSPIISGRADTQYF
CDR3 DNA: TGCGCCAGCAGCCCGATAATTAGCGGGAGGGCAGATACGCAGTATTTT

CDR3 length: 16
J gene: TRBJ2-3
D gene: TRBD2
V gene: TRBV11-2
CDR3 protein: CASSFSSGGAMDTQYF
CDR3 DNA: TGTGCCAGCAGCTTCTCTAGCGGGGGGGCCATGGATACGCAGTATTTT

CDR3 length: 15
J gene: TRBJ2-1
D gene: TRBD2
V gene: TRBV5-4
CDR3 protein: CASSRAAGAPGEQFF
CDR3 DNA: TGTGCCAGCAGCCGGGCAGCGGGGGCCCCCGGTGAGCAGTTCTTC

CDR3 length: 14
J gene: TRBJ1-1
D gene: TRBD1
V gene: TRBV5-1
CDR3 protein: CASRGRQGNTEAFF
CDR3 DNA: TGCGCCAGCAGGGGTCGACAGGGGAACACTGAAGCTTTCTTT

CDR3 length: 14
J gene: TRBJ2-5
D gene: NA
V gene: TRBV6-4
CDR3 protein: CDELRGTTQETQYF
CDR3 DNA: TGTGACGAGCTTAGGGGGACTACTCAAGAGACCCAGTACTTC

CDR3 length: 13
J gene: TRBJ1-2
D gene: TRBD1
V gene: TRBV2
CDR3 protein: CASRYEQGAGYTF
CDR3 DNA: TGTGCCAGCAGATATGAACAGGGGGCCGGCTACACCTTC

CDR3 length: 15
J gene: TRBJ2-7
D gene: NA
V gene: TRBV5-1
CDR3 protein: CASSSEGVQSYEQYF
CDR3 DNA: TGCGCCAGCAGCTCCGAGGGGGTACAATCCTACGAGCAGTACTTC

CDR3 length: 15
J gene: TRBJ2-5
D gene: NA
V gene: TRBV5-1
CDR3 protein: CASLQGGHYEETQYF
CDR3 DNA: TGCGCCAGCTTGCAAGGGGGACATTACGAAGAGACCCAGTACTTC

CDR3 length: 13
J gene: TRBJ1-3
D gene: TRBD1
V gene: TRBV30
CDR3 protein: CACDRVFGNTIYF
CDR3 DNA: TGTGCCTGCGACAGGGTTTTTGGAAACACCATATATTTT

CDR3 length: 15
J gene: TRBJ1-6
D gene: NA
V gene: TRBV25-1
CDR3 protein: CASSDGRSYNSPLHF
CDR3 DNA: TGTGCCAGCAGTGACGGGAGGTCCTATAATTCACCCCTCCACTTT

CDR3 length: 13
J gene: TRBJ2-7
D gene: NA
V gene: TRBV3-1/TRBV3-2
CDR3 protein: CASSPQQGSEQYF
CDR3 DNA: TGTGCCAGCAGCCCTCAACAGGGCAGCGAGCAGTACTTC